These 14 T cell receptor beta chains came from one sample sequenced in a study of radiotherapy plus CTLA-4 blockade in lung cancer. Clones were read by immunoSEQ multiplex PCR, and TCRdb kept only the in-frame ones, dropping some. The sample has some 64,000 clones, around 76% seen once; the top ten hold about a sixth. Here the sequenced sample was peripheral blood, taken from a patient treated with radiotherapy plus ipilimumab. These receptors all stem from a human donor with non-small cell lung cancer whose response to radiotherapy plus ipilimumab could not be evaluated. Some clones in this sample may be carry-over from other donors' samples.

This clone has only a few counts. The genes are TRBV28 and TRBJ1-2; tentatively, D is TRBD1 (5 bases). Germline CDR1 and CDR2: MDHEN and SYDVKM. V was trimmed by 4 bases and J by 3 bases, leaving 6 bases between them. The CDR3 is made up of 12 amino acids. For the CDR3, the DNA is TGTGCCAGCAGTTGGGGCGACTATGGCTACACCTTC. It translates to CASSWGDYGYTF.

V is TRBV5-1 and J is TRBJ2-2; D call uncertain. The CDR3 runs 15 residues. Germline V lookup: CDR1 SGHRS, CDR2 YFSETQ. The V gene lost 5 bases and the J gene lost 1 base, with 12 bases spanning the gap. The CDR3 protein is CASRVEVLNTGELFF. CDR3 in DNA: TGCGCCAGCAGGGTTGAGGTCTTGAACACCGGGGAGCTGTTTTTT.

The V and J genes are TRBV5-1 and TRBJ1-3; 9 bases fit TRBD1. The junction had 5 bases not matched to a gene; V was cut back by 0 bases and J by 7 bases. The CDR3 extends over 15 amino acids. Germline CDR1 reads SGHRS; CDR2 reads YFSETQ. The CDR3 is CASSLEPGQGNTIYF. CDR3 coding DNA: TGCGCCAGCAGCTTGGAGCCGGGACAGGGCAACACCATATATTTT.

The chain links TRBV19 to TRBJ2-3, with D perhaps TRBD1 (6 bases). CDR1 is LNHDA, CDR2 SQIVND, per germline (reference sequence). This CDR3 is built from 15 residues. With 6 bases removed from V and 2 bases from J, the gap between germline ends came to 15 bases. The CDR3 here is CASRGASSNTDTQYF. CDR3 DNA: TGTGCCAGTAGGGGGGCTAGCTCGAACACAGATACGCAGTATTTT.

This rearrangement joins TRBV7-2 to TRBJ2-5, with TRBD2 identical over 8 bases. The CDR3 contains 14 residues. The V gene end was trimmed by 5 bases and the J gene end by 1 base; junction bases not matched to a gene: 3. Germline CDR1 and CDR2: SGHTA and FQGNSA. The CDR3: CASSPGLAQETQYF. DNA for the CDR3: TGTGCCAGCAGCCCCGGACTAGCCCAAGAGACCCAGTACTTC.

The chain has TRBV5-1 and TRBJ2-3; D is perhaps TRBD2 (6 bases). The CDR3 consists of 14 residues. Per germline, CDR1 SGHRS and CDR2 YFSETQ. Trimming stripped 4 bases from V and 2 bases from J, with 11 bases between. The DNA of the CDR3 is TGCGCCAGCAGCCCGGGACTTGCCACAGATACGCAGTATTTT. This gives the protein CASSPGLATDTQYF.

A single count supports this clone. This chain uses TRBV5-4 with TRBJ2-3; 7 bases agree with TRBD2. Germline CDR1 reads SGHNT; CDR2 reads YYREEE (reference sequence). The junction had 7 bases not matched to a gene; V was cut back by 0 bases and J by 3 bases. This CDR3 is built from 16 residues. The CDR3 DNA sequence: TGTGCCAGCAGCTTGGGGACGGGGGGTAGGACAGATACGCAGTATTTT. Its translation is CASSLGTGGRTDTQYF. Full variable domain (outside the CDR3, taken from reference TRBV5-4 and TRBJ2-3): ETGVTQSPTHLIKTRGQQVTLRCSSQSGHNTVSWYQQALGQGPQFIFQYYREEENGRGNFPPRFSGLQFPNYSSELNVNALELDDSALYLCASSLGTGGRTDTQYFGPGTRLTVL.

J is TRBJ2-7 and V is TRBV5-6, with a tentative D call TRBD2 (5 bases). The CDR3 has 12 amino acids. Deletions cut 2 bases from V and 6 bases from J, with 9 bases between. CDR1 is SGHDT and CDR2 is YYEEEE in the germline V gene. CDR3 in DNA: TGTGCCAGCAGCTTCGGGAACGGCGAGCAGTACTTC. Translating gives CASSFGNGEQYF.

CDR3 sequence reads: CASSLGLLEGTDTQYF. CDR3 DNA: TGCGCCAGCAGCTTGGGGTTACTAGAAGGCACAGATACGCAGTATTTT. V gene TRBV5-1 combines with J gene TRBJ2-3; tentative D call: TRBD2 (5 bases). This CDR3 is 16 amino acids long. CDR1 is SGHRS and CDR2 is YFSETQ in the germline V gene. With 0 bases removed from V and 1 base from J, the gap between germline ends came to 12 bases.

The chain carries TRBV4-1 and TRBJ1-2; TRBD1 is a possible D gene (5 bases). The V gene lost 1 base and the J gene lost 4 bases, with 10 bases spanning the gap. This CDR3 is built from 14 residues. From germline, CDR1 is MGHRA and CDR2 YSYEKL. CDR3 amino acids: CASSQVQGAYGYTF. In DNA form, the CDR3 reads TGCGCCAGCAGCCAAGTTCAGGGCGCCTATGGCTACACCTTC.

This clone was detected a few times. DNA of the CDR3: TGTGCCAGCAGTCGTTCTGGAGGGGGGGATGTGACCTACGAGCAGTACTTC. This codes for CASSRSGGGDVTYEQYF. This chain joins TRBV28 and TRBJ2-7, with a weak D call TRBD2 (7 bases). CDR1 and CDR2 (germline): MDHEN, SYDVKM. The ends were cut back, 5 bases at V and 2 bases at J, with 22 bases in the middle. The CDR3 runs to 17 residues.

The CDR3 DNA follows: TGTGCCAGCAGCTTGGGACTAGCGGGGGTCGAGCAGTACTTC. Translation: CASSLGLAGVEQYF. This chain links TRBV28 with TRBJ2-7; 14 bases align to TRBD2. The CDR3 length is 14 residues. V lost 6 bases to trimming and J lost 6 bases; unmatched junction nucleotides: 4. Germline V lookup: CDR1 MDHEN, CDR2 SYDVKM.

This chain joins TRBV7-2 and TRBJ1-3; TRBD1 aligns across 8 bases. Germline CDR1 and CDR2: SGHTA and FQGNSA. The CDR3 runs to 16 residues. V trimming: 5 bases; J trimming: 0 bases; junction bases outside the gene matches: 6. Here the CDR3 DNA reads TGTGCCAGCAGCGTCCAGGGGGCTCTCTCTGGAAACACCATATATTTT. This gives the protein CASSVQGALSGNTIYF.

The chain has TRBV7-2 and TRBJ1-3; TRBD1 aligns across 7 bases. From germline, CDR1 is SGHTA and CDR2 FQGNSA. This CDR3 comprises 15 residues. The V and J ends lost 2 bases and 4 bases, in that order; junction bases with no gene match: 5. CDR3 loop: CASSLHHRGGNTIYF. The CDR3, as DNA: TGTGCCAGCAGCTTACACCACAGGGGAGGAAACACCATATATTTT.